The next 10 T cell receptor beta chains were all read from a single sample in a study of CD8 T cells in Susac syndrome. Reverse transcription used about 0.5 to 1 ug RNA and random hexamers. Via MiXCR, TCRdb re-called the immunoSEQ multiplex PCR reads, giving one row per CDR3 protein. This table holds about 430,000 distinct CDR3 sequences, around 85% found once. Sequencing input: CD8+ T cells from PBMCs. Receptors were obtained from a human donor with multiple sclerosis.

The chain uses TRBV27 and TRBJ2-7; D uncertain. The CDR3 sequence is 17 residues long. Between the trimmed V and J ends, which lost 6 bases and 1 base, there was a span of 22 bases. Germline CDR1 and CDR2: MNHEY and SMNVEV (reference sequence). The CDR3, as DNA: TGTGCCAGCAGCTCGAATCTGGTGACCACGACATCCTACGAGCAGTACTTC. Its protein is CASSSNLVTTTSYEQYF.

The chain links TRBV15 to TRBJ2-7; tentative D call: TRBD1 (5 bases). The CDR3 is 14 amino acids. The V gene lost 0 bases and the J gene lost 6 bases, with 12 bases spanning the gap. Germline loops: CDR1 LNHNV, CDR2 YYDKDF (reference sequence). The CDR3 DNA follows: TGTGCCACCAGCAGAGAACTCGTCGACAGCGAGCAGTACTTC. Translated, it gives CATSRELVDSEQYF. Looking up the rest from reference TRBV15 and TRBJ2-7 gives the full variable domain: DAMVIQNPRYQVTQFGKPVTLSCSQTLNHNVMYWYQQKSSQAPKLLFHYYDKDFNNEADTPDNFQSRRPNTSFCFLDIRSPGLGDTAMYLCATSRELVDSEQYFGPGTRLTVT.

This clonotype was seen once. The chain employs TRBV20-1 and TRBJ1-4, with D unresolved. Germline lookup yields CDR1 DFQATT and CDR2 SNEGSKA (reference sequence). Trimming pared 4 bases from V and 4 bases from J, leaving 13 bases between. CDR3 length: 14 amino acids. CDR3 coding DNA: TGCAGTGCTAAATTCACAGCGGGTAATGAAAAACTGTTTTTT. Its protein is CSAKFTAGNEKLFF.

J is TRBJ2-2 and V is TRBV20-1; D unclear. V dropped 3 bases and J dropped 4 bases, with 9 bases sitting between them. The CDR3 runs to 13 residues. Germline V gene lookup returns CDR1 DFQATT and CDR2 SNEGSKA (reference sequence). In nucleotides, the CDR3 is TGCAGTGCTAGTGGGCCAACCACCGGGGAGCTGTTTTTT. This gives the protein CSASGPTTGELFF.

This clonotype has a handful of counts. The chain combines TRBV29-1 with TRBJ2-1; D may be TRBD1 (5 bases). Trimming shortened V by 2 bases and J by 6 bases, and 8 bases separated the two germline ends. The CDR3 sequence is 12 residues long. Germline CDR1 and CDR2: SQVTM and ANQGSEA. This CDR3 reads CSVEQGGNEQFF. For the CDR3, the DNA is TGCAGCGTTGAACAGGGCGGCAATGAGCAGTTCTTC.

The chain combines TRBV6-5 with TRBJ2-5, with 11 bases fitting TRBD2. V was clipped by 2 bases and J by 5 bases; unmatched bases: 7. The CDR3 runs 16 residues. Germline CDR1 MNHEY, CDR2 SVGAGI. CDR3 in DNA: TGTGCCAGCAGTTACGGGCTAGCGGGGGGAAGGGAGACCCAGTACTTC. This encodes CASSYGLAGGRETQYF.

This clonotype appeared once. The chain carries TRBV28 and TRBJ2-7, with D unclear. Germline V lookup: CDR1 MDHEN, CDR2 SYDVKM. The CDR3 spans 13 residues. Between the trimmed V and J ends, which lost 2 bases and 6 bases, there was a span of 11 bases. Here the CDR3 DNA reads TGTGCCAGCAGTTTAGCCCAGGAGTCCGAGCAGTACTTC. It encodes CASSLAQESEQYF.

The genes are TRBV4-1 and TRBJ2-1; D possibly uses TRBD1 or TRBD2 (5 bases each). Germline CDR1 MGHRA, CDR2 YSYEKL. V was shortened by 2 bases and J by 6 bases, with 11 bases between the two germline ends. The CDR3 is made up of 14 amino acids. For the CDR3, the DNA is TGCGCCAGCAGCCAACCGGGAAGGGGCAATGAGCAGTTCTTC. Amino acid sequence: CASSQPGRGNEQFF.

The V and J genes are TRBV19 and TRBJ1-2, with a possible D match to TRBD1 (5 bases). The germline CDR1 and CDR2 sequences are LNHDA and SQIVND (reference sequence). The CDR3 runs 11 residues. Trimming left V 6 bases short and J 7 bases short, with 9 bases between. In DNA form, the CDR3 reads TGTGCCAGTAGAAGGGGCTCTGGCTACACCTTC. It codes for CASRRGSGYTF.

This clonotype was seen a single time. The chain links TRBV12-3 or TRBV12-4 to TRBJ2-2, with 7 positions matching TRBD2. After removal of 0 bases from V and 7 bases from J, the junction contained 5 bases not matched to a gene. This CDR3 is 15 amino acids long. This chain's CDR3 is CASSLAGGPGGELFF. CDR3 nucleotide sequence: TGTGCCAGCAGTTTAGCGGGAGGGCCCGGCGGGGAGCTGTTTTTT.